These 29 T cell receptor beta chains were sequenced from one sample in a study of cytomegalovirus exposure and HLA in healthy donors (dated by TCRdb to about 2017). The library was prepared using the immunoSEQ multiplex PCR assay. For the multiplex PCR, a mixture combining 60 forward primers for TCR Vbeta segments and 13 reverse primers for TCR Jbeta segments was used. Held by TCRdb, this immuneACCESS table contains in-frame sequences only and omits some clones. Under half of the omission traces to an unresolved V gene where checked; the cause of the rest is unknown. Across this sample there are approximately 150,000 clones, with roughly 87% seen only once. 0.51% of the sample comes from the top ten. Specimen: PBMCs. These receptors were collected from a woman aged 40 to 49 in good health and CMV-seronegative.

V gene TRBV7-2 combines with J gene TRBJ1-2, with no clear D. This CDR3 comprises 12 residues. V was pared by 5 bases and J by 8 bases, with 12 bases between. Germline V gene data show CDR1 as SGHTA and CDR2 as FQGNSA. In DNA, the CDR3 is TGTGCCAGCAGCCGGCAACTATGGGGCTACACCTTC. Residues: CASSRQLWGYTF.

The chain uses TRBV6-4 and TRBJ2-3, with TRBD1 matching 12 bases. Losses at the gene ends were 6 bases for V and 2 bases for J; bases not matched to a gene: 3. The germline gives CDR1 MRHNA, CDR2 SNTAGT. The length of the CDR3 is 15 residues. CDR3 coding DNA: TGTGCCAGCAGCAGGGACAGGGGGCCCACAGATACGCAGTATTTT. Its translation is CASSRDRGPTDTQYF.

The CDR3 nucleotides read TGTGCCAGCAGTCCCCCGGGACAGTCGAACACTGAAGCTTTCTTT. This translates into CASSPPGQSNTEAFF. This chain joins TRBV27 and TRBJ1-1; 7 bases agree with TRBD1. This CDR3 contains 15 residues. Germline assignment: CDR1 MNHEY and CDR2 SMNVEV (reference sequence). V gave up 5 bases and J gave up 1 base; unmatched junction bases: 7.

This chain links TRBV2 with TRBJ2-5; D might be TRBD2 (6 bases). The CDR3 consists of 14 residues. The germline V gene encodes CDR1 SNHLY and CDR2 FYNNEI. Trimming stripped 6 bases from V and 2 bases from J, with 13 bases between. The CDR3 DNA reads TGTGCCAGCAGGGGGTTAGCGGCGCAAGAGACCCAGTACTTC. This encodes CASRGLAAQETQYF.

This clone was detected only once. The CDR3 protein is CAITPGRGGTPDTQYF. The CDR3 DNA reads as TGTGCCATCACCCCAGGGCGAGGCGGGACCCCAGATACGCAGTATTTT. The chain recombines TRBV10-3 with TRBJ2-3; TRBD2 might be the D (6 bases). V gave up 7 bases and J gave up 4 bases, with 21 bases separating them. The CDR3 length is 16 residues. From germline, CDR1 is ENHRY and CDR2 SYGVKD.

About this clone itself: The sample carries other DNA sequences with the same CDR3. The CDR3 DNA sequence: TGCGCCAGCAGCCCCCCGGGCTCCTACAATGAGCAGTTCTTC. This codes for CASSPPGSYNEQFF. This sequence joins TRBV5-1 and TRBJ2-1; D remains unclear. CDR3 length: 14 amino acids. V lost 4 bases and J lost 0, with 8 bases in between. The germline gives CDR1 SGHRS, CDR2 YFSETQ.

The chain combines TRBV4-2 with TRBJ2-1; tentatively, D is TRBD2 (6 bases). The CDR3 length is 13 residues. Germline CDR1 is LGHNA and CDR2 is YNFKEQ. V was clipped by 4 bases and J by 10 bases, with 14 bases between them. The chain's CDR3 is CASSPPSVDEQFF. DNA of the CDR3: TGTGCCAGCAGCCCACCTAGCGTGGACGAGCAGTTCTTC.

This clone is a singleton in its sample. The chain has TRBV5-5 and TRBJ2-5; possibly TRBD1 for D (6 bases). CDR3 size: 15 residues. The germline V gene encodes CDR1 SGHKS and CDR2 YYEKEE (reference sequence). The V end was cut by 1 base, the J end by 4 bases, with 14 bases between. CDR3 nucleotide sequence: TGTGCCAGCAGCTTGTCCAGGGGATTGTCAGAGACCCAGTACTTC. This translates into CASSLSRGLSETQYF.

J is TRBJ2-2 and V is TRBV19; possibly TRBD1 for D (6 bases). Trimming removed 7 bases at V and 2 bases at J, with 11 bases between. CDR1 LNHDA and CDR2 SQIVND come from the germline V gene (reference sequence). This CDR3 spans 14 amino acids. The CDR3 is CASKGTTNTGELFF. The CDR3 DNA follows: TGTGCCAGTAAGGGGACAACCAACACCGGGGAGCTGTTTTTT.

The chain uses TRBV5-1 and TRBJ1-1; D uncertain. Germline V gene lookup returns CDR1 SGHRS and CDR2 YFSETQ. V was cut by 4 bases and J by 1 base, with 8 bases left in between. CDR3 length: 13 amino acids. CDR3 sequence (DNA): TGCGCCAGCAGCCTGGGAGAGAACACTGAAGCTTTCTTT. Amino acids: CASSLGENTEAFF.

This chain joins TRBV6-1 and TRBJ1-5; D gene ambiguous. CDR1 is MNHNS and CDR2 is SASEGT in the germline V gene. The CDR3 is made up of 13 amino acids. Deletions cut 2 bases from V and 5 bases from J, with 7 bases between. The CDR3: CASSESADQPQHF. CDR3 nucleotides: TGTGCCAGCAGTGAATCGGCGGATCAGCCCCAGCATTTT.

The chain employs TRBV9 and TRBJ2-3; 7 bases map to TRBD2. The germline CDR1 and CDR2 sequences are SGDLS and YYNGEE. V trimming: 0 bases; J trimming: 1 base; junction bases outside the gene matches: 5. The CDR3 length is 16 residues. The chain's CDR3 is CASSVVWGGGTDTQYF. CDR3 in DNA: TGTGCCAGCAGCGTAGTGTGGGGAGGGGGCACAGATACGCAGTATTTT.

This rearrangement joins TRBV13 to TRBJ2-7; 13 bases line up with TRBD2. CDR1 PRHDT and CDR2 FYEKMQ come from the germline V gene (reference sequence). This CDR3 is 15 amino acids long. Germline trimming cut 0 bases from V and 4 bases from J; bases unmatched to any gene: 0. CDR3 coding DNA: TGTGCCAGCAGCTTAGGACTAGCGGGGGGGTACGAGCAGTACTTC. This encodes CASSLGLAGGYEQYF. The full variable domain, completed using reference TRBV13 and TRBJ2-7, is AAGVIQSPRHLIKEKRETATLKCYPIPRHDTVYWYQQGPGQDPQFLISFYEKMQSDKGSIPDRFSAQQFSDYHSELNMSSLELGDSALYFCASSLGLAGGYEQYFGPGTRLTVT.

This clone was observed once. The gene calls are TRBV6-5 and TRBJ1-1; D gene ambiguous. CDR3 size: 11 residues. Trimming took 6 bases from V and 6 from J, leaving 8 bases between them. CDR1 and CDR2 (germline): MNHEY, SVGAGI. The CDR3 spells CASSDRAEAFF. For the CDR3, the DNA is TGTGCCAGCAGCGATCGGGCTGAAGCTTTCTTT.

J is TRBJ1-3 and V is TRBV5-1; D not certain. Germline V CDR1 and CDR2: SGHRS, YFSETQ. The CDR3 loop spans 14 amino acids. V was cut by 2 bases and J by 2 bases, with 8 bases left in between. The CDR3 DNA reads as TGCGCCAGCAGCTTAGGGAGTCCTGGAAACACCATATATTTT. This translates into CASSLGSPGNTIYF.

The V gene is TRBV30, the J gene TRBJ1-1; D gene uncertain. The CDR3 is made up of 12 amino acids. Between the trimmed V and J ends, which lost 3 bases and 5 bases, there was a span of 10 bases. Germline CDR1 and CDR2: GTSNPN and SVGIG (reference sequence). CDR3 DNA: TGTGCCTGGAGCGACAACTGGACTGAAGCTTTCTTT. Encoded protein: CAWSDNWTEAFF.

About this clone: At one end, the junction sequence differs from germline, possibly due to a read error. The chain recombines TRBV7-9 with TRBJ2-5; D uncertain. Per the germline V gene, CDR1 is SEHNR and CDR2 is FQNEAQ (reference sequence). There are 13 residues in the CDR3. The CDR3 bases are TGTTCCAGTCGAGGTCAGCTGCCAGAGACCCAGTACTTC. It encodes CSSRGQLPETQYF.

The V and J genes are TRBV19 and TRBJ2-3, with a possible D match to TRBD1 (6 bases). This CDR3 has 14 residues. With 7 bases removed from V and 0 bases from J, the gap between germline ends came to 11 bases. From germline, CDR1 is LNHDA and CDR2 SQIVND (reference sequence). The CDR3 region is CASKADRSTDTQYF. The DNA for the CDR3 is TGTGCCAGTAAGGCCGACAGGAGCACAGATACGCAGTATTTT.

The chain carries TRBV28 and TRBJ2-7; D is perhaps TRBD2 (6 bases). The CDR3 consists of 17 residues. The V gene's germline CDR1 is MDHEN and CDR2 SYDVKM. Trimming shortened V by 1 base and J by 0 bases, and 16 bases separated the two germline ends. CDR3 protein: CASSLFAGGTISYEQYF. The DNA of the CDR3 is TGTGCCAGCAGTTTATTCGCCGGGGGAACCATCTCCTACGAGCAGTACTTC.

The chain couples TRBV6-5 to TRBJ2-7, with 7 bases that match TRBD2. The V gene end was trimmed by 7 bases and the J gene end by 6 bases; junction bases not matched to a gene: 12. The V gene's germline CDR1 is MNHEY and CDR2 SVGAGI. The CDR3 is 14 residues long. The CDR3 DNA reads TGTGCCAGCACCCCACCTGGCAGGGAGGGCGAGCAGTACTTC. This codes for CASTPPGREGEQYF.

For the CDR3, the DNA is TGTGCCAGCAGCTTGGCTAGCTTTGTGAGGACCCAGTACTTC. Protein: CASSLASFVRTQYF. The V call is TRBV5-6, the J call TRBJ2-5, with TRBD2 as a possible D gene (5 bases). This CDR3 contains 14 residues. CDR1 is SGHDT and CDR2 is YYEEEE in the germline V gene. V lost 0 bases, J lost 7 bases, and 13 bases lay in between. Supplemented by reference TRBV5-6 and TRBJ2-5, the full variable domain reads DAGVTQSPTHLIKTRGQQVTLRCSPKSGHDTVSWYQQALGQGPQFIFQYYEEEERQRGNFPDRFSGHQFPNYSSELNVNALLLGDSALYLCASSLASFVRTQYFGPGTRLLVL.

DNA for the CDR3: TGTGCCAGCAGTTACTGGGGACAGGGGAGCTCCTACGAGCAGTACTTC. Protein: CASSYWGQGSSYEQYF. The chain links TRBV6-5 to TRBJ2-7; 10 positions match TRBD1. This CDR3 has 16 residues. CDR1 and CDR2 (germline): MNHEY, SVGAGI. V lost 1 base, J lost 0 bases, and 3 bases stayed unmatched.

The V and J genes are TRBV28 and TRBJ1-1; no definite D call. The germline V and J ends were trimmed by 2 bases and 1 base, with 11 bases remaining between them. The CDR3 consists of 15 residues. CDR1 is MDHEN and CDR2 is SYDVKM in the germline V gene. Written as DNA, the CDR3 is TGTGCCAGCAGTTTACTCCCCGGGAGGAACACTGAAGCTTTCTTT. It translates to CASSLLPGRNTEAFF.

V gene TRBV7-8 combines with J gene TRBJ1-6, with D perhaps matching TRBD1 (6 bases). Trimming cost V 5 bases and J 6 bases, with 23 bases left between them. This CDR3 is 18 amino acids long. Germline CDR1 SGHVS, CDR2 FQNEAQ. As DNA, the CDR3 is TGTGCCAGCAGCAGAGGGGGTGGGGGTCCGCCTCGTAATTCACCCCTCCACTTT. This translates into CASSRGGGGPPRNSPLHF.

CDR3 in DNA: TGTGCCAGCAGCTCGGACAGAGGTTCACCCCTCCACTTT. It is translated as CASSSDRGSPLHF. The chain carries TRBV5-4 and TRBJ1-6; tentatively, D is TRBD1 (6 bases). The CDR3 extends over 13 amino acids. Trimming shortened V by 3 bases and J by 9 bases, and 10 bases separated the two germline ends. Germline V gives CDR1 SGHNT, CDR2 YYREEE (reference sequence).

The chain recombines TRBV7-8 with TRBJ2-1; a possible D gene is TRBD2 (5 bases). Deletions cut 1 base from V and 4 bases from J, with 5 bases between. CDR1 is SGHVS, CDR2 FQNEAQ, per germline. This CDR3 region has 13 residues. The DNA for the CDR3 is TGTGCCAGCAGCTTAGGACTATACAATGAGCAGTTCTTC. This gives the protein CASSLGLYNEQFF.

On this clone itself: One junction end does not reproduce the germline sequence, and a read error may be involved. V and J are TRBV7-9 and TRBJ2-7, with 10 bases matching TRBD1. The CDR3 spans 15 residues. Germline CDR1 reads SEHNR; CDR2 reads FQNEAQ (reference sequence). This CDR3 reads CSSSLVGTGEDEQYF. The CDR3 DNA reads TGTTCCAGCAGCTTAGTTGGGACAGGGGAGGACGAGCAGTACTTC. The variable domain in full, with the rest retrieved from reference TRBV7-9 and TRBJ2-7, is DTGVSQNPRHKITKRGQNVTFRCDPISEHNRLYWYRQTLGQGPEFLTYFQNEAQLEKSRLLSDRFSAERPKGSFSTLEIQRTEQGDSAMYLCSSSLVGTGEDEQYFGPGTRLTVT.

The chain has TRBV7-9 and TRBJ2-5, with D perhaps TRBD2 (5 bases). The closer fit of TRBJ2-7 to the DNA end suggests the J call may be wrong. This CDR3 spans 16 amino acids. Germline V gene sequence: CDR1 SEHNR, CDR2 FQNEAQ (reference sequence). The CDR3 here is CASSSLSGRDSYEQYF. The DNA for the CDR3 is TGTGCCAGCAGCTCACTTTCCGGACGGGACTCCTACGAGCAGTACTTC.

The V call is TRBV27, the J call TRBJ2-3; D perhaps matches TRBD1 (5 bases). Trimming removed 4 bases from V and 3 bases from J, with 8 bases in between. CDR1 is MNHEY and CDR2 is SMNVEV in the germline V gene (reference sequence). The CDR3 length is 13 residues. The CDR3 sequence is CASSWAGTDTQYF. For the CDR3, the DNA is TGTGCCAGCAGTTGGGCAGGGACAGATACGCAGTATTTT.